This TCR beta chain came from a study of CXCR3-negative and CXCR3-positive naive CD8 T cells. The V gene's germline CDR1 is SGHRS and CDR2 YFSETQ. This CDR3 is built from 20 residues. Via 5' RACE with UMI labels, TRB cDNA libraries were prepared. Following a re-call of the 5' RACE reads, TCRdb has one entry per CDR3 protein and lacks DNA. Across roughly 89,000 distinct CDR3 sequences, the top ten clones capture about 1.1% of the sample. In triplicate, each CD8+ T cell subset was sorted at approximately 290,000 cells per replicate. Definition of naive CD8+ T cells rested on a CD45RO-CCR7+CD27+CD95- profile. Study-wide findings and caveats: When CXCR3-positive naive cells were set against CXCR3-negative naive cells, the former had more hydrophobic TRB CDR3s. Post-cryopreservation CXCR3 expression was partly diminished, and the bulk of assays employed fresh PBMCs.

Details on this clonotype: Its specificity is unknown.

This TCR was sampled from a human donor in good health. Some clones in this sample may be carry-over from other donors' samples. The chain has TRBV5-1 and TRBJ2-1; the TRBD1 assignment by TCRdb is unverifiable without DNA. Sequences were obtained from naive CXCR3- CD8+ T cells from blood. Subset meaning: CD45RO-CCR7+CD27+CD95- naive CD8+ T cells lacking CXCR3 (TNR3-). CDR3 amino acids: CASSLSPGQGLPPTYNEQFF.